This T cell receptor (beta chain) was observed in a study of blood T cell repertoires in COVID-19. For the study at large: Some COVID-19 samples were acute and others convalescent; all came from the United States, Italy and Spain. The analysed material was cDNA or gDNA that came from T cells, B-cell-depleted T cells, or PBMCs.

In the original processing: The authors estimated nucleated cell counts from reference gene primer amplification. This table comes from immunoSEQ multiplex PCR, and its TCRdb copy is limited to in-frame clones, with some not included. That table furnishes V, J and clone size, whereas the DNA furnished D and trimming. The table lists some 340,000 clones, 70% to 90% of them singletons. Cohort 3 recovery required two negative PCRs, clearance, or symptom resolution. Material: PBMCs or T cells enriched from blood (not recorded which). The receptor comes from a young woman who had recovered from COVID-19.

CDR3 sequence: CSASSSQPNQPQHF. The CDR3 DNA follows: TGCAGTGCTAGTTCTAGCCAGCCCAATCAGCCCCAGCATTTT. The V call is TRBV20-1, the J call TRBJ1-5; D remains ambiguous. Trimming cost V 3 bases and J 3 bases, with 12 bases left between them. Germline-derived CDR1 and CDR2 are DFQATT and SNEGSKA (reference sequence). This CDR3 region has 14 residues.